Listed here is a single T cell receptor beta chain. This PCR relied on a set of 60 Vbeta primers and 13 Jbeta primers. Profiled with immunoSEQ multiplex PCR; TCRdb holds only in-frame clones, not every one. The repertoire holds under 200,000 clones, with approximately 78% as singletons. Germline CDR1 and CDR2: KGHSH and LQKENI. The CDR3 extends over 16 amino acids. The germline V and J ends were trimmed by 4 bases and 3 bases, with 15 bases remaining between them. This specimen comes from a study of cytomegalovirus exposure and HLA in healthy donors. The rearrangement joins TRBV18 to TRBJ2-2, with D possibly being TRBD1 (6 bases). Input material: PBMCs. The TCR sequence derives from a woman between 18 and 29 years old in good health and CMV-seronegative. The CDR3 DNA sequence: TGTGCCAGCTCACTCCGACAGGAATTATACACCGGGGAGCTGTTTTTT. It is translated as CASSLRQELYTGELFF.